Detailed here is one TCR beta chain. The antigen remains undetermined. Autoimmune disease history or systemic immunosuppression meant exclusion. With baseline, cycle 4 day 1, and cycle 7 day 1 as timepoints, blood was sampled. The data derive from a study of OX40 agonist ivuxolimab in advanced cancers. Turning to the study itself: Patients received the agonistic anti-OX40 (CD134) antibody ivuxolimab. Study results and caveats: More expanded clones were found, on average, in CD8+ than in CD4+ T cells.

Assay used: immunoSEQ multiplex PCR; TCRdb lists only in-frame clones, some missing. This repertoire shows approximately 46,000 clones, 88% found once; its top ten account for more than 15%. V was clipped by 5 bases and J by 0 bases, with 17 bases between them. There are 16 residues in the CDR3. The germline gives CDR1 SGHVS, CDR2 FNYEAQ. The rearrangement links TRBV7-6 to TRBJ2-7; no definite D call. This TCR was sampled from an adult with an advanced solid tumor such as melanoma, head and neck, liver or kidney cancer. The sample in question was CD4+ or CD8+ T cells sorted from blood, obtained in a trial of the OX40 agonist ivuxolimab. The CDR3 reads CASSPTRHLSSYEQYF. Written as DNA, the CDR3 is TGTGCCAGCAGCCCAACGCGACACCTAAGCTCCTACGAGCAGTACTTC.